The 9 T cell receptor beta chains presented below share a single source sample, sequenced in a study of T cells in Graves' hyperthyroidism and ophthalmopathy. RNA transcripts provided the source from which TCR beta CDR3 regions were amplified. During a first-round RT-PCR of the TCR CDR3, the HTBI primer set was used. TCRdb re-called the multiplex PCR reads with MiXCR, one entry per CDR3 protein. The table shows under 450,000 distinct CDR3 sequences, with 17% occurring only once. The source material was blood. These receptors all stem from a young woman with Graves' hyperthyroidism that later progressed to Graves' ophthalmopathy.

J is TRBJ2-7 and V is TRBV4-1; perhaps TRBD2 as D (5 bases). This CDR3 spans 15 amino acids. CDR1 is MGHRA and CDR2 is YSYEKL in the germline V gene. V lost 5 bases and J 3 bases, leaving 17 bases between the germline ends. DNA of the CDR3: TGCGCCAGCAGCGTCTTATCCGGGATCGACTACGAGCAGTACTTC. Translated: CASSVLSGIDYEQYF.

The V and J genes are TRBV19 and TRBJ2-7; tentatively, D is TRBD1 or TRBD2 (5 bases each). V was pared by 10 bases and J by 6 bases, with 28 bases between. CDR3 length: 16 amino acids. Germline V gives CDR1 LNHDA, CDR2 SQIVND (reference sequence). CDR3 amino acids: CANINPGSTRQVEQYF. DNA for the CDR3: TGTGCCAATATCAACCCAGGGAGCACCCGCCAGGTCGAGCAGTACTTC.

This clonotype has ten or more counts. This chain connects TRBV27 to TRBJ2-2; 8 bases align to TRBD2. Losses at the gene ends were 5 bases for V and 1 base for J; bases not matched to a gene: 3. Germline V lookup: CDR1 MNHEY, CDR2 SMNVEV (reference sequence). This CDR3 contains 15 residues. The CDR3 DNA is TGTGCCAGCAGTCCGGGACTAGAGAACACCGGGGAGCTGTTTTTT. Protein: CASSPGLENTGELFF.

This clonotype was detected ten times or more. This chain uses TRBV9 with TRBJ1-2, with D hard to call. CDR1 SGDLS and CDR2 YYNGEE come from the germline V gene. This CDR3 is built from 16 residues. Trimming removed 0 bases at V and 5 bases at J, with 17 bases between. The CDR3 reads CASSVGRSASLYGYTF. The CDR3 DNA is TGTGCCAGCAGCGTAGGTCGGTCGGCCAGCTTATATGGCTACACCTTC. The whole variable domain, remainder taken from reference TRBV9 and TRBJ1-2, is DSGVTQTPKHLITATGQRVTLRCSPRSGDLSVYWYQQSLDQGLQFLIQYYNGEERAKGNILERFSAQQFPDLHSELNLSSLELGDSALYFCASSVGRSASLYGYTFGSGTRLTVV.

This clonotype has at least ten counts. The CDR3 sequence: CASSGTGTYEQYF. The CDR3 DNA is TGTGCCAGTTCCGGGACAGGGACCTACGAGCAGTACTTC. V gene TRBV6-2 or TRBV6-3 combines with J gene TRBJ2-7, with 9 bases aligning to TRBD1. Germline CDR1 and CDR2: MNHEY and SVGEGT. Germline trimming cut 9 bases from V and 2 bases from J; bases unmatched to any gene: 5. There are 13 residues in the CDR3.

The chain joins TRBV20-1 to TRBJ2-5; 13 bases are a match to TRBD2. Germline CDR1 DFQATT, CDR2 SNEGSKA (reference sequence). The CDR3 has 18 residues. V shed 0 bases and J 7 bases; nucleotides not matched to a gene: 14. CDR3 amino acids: CSAREPPGLAGPEGTQYF. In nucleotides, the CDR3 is TGCAGTGCTAGAGAGCCCCCGGGACTAGCGGGACCAGAGGGGACCCAGTACTTC.

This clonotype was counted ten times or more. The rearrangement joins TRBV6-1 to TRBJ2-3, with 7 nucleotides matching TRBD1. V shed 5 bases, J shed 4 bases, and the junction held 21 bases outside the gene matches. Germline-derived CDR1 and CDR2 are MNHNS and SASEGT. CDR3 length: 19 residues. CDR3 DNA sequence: TGTGCCAGCAGTCCCCGTGGTGGTGGTCGGGCAGGGGGTCCAGATACGCAGTATTTT. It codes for CASSPRGGGRAGGPDTQYF.

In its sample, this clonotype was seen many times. CDR3 nucleotide sequence: TGCGCCAGCAGCTTGGTTTCCTACCGAGACCCTAACTATGGCTACACCTTC. It is translated as CASSLVSYRDPNYGYTF. The rearrangement joins TRBV5-1 to TRBJ1-2; the D is unclear. V dropped 0 bases and J dropped 0 bases, with 15 bases sitting between them. This CDR3 has 17 residues. Germline V gives CDR1 SGHRS, CDR2 YFSETQ. The whole variable domain, remainder taken from reference TRBV5-1 and TRBJ1-2, is KAGVTQTPRYLIKTRGQQVTLSCSPISGHRSVSWYQQTPGQGLQFLFEYFSETQRNKGNFPGRFSGRQFSNSRSEMNVSTLELGDSALYLCASSLVSYRDPNYGYTFGSGTRLTVV.

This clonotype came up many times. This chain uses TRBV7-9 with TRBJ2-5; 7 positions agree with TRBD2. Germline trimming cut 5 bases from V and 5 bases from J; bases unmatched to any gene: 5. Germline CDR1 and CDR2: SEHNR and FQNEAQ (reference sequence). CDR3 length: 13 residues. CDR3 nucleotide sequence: TGTGCCAGCAGCCAGGCGGGAGCTGAGACCCAGTACTTC. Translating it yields CASSQAGAETQYF. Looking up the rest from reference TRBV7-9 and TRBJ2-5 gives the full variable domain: DTGVSQNPRHKITKRGQNVTFRCDPISEHNRLYWYRQTLGQGPEFLTYFQNEAQLEKSRLLSDRFSAERPKGSFSTLEIQRTEQGDSAMYLCASSQAGAETQYFGPGTRLLVL.